The 17 T cell receptor beta chains presented below share a single source sample, sequenced in a study of OX40 agonist ivuxolimab in advanced cancers. Sequenced by immunoSEQ multiplex PCR; TCRdb stores in-frame clones only, minus some. The data contain around 63,000 clones, 86% of them singletons. The sequencing used CD4+ or CD8+ T cells sorted from blood, collected in a trial of the OX40 agonist ivuxolimab. The origin of the receptors is an adult with an advanced solid tumor such as melanoma, head and neck, liver or kidney cancer.

This chain uses TRBV5-1 with TRBJ2-2; D may be TRBD1 or TRBD2 (6 bases each). The V gene's germline CDR1 is SGHRS and CDR2 YFSETQ. This CDR3 has 17 residues. V was clipped by 0 bases and J by 0 bases, with 12 bases between them. CDR3: CASSLVGGPANTGELFF. In DNA, the CDR3 is TGCGCCAGCAGCTTGGTAGGGGGGCCGGCGAACACCGGGGAGCTGTTTTTT.

The chain joins TRBV5-1 to TRBJ2-1; the D gene could be TRBD1 or TRBD2 (5 bases each). V lost 4 bases and J 5 bases, leaving 10 bases between the germline ends. This CDR3 comprises 13 residues. Germline V gives CDR1 SGHRS, CDR2 YFSETQ. Here the CDR3 reads CASSVGPDNEQFF. CDR3 DNA: TGCGCCAGCAGCGTGGGACCTGACAATGAGCAGTTCTTC.

The chain combines TRBV28 with TRBJ2-5, with D perhaps TRBD2 (5 bases). V shed 2 bases and J shed 7 bases, with 8 bases lying between them. Germline V gene sequence: CDR1 MDHEN, CDR2 SYDVKM. CDR3 length: 12 residues. In DNA form, the CDR3 reads TGTGCCAGCAGTTTAACTAGAGGGACCCAGTACTTC. Amino acid sequence: CASSLTRGTQYF.

The chain joins TRBV5-1 to TRBJ2-1, with TRBD2 matching over 15 bases. V gave up 5 bases and J gave up 7 bases; unmatched junction bases: 1. Germline V gene sequence: CDR1 SGHRS, CDR2 YFSETQ. The CDR3 has 14 amino acids. The DNA of the CDR3 is TGCGCCAGCAGGGGACTAGCGGGAGGTAATGAGCAGTTCTTC. It specifies CASRGLAGGNEQFF.

There are a few counts of this clone. Here the CDR3 reads CASSRGDTGELFF. CDR3 nucleotide sequence: TGCGCCAGCAGCAGGGGGGACACCGGGGAGCTGTTTTTT. V and J are TRBV5-1 and TRBJ2-2, with D perhaps TRBD1 or TRBD2 (6 bases each). Trimming took off 4 bases at V and 3 bases at J, with 7 bases between the two ends. CDR1 is SGHRS, CDR2 YFSETQ, per germline. The CDR3 loop spans 13 amino acids.

The chain is built from TRBV19 and TRBJ2-7; 11 bases are a match to TRBD1. CDR1 is LNHDA and CDR2 is SQIVND in the germline V gene (reference sequence). The CDR3 length is 14 residues. The V gene end was trimmed by 4 bases and the J gene end by 2 bases; junction bases not matched to a gene: 1. CDR3 coding DNA: TGTGCCAGTAGTAAGGGACAGGGGGCCTACGAGCAGTACTTC. Its translation: CASSKGQGAYEQYF. Full variable domain (missing parts from reference TRBV19 and TRBJ2-7): DGGITQSPKYLFRKEGQNVTLSCEQNLNHDAMYWYRQDPGQGLRLIYYSQIVNDFQKGDIAEGYSVSREKKESFPLTVTSAQKNPTAFYLCASSKGQGAYEQYFGPGTRLTVT.

The V gene is TRBV2, the J gene TRBJ1-3, with 9 nucleotides matching TRBD1. V lost 3 bases and J lost 0; bases outside the gene matches: 6. The CDR3 spans 17 residues. CDR1 and CDR2 from the germline V gene are SNHLY and FYNNEI. This chain's CDR3 is CASSDTGGLSSGNTIYF. The CDR3 coding sequence is TGTGCCAGCAGTGATACAGGGGGCCTAAGCTCTGGAAACACCATATATTTT.

This chain uses TRBV7-9 with TRBJ1-2, with 10 bases aligning to TRBD1. Trimming removed 5 bases from V and 6 bases from J; junction bases left unmatched: 6. CDR3 length: 14 amino acids. Germline CDR1 is SEHNR and CDR2 is FQNEAQ (reference sequence). CDR3 coding DNA: TGTGCCAGCAGCCCCCAGACAGGGGGCGATGGCTACACCTTC. This encodes CASSPQTGGDGYTF.

The chain has TRBV6-1 and TRBJ1-2; D uncertain. This CDR3 contains 11 residues. The V gene lost 6 bases and the J gene lost 8 bases, with 10 bases spanning the gap. The V gene's germline CDR1 is MNHNS and CDR2 SASEGT. The CDR3 protein is CASSPSEGYTF. Written as DNA, the CDR3 is TGTGCCAGCAGCCCCTCAGAGGGCTACACCTTC.

This clone was seen a single time. The V gene is TRBV5-4, the J gene TRBJ2-1; no clear D. Trimming removed 4 bases at V and 6 bases at J, with 17 bases between. The CDR3 totals 15 residues. CDR1 is SGHNT, CDR2 YYREEE, per germline (reference sequence). The CDR3 loop reads CASSPSPSIVNEQFF. The CDR3 bases are TGTGCCAGCAGCCCAAGTCCTTCTATTGTCAATGAGCAGTTCTTC.

This sequence joins TRBV27 and TRBJ2-7, with TRBD2 matching over 12 bases. After removal of 7 bases from V and 5 bases from J, the junction contained 12 bases not matched to a gene. Germline lookup yields CDR1 MNHEY and CDR2 SMNVEV (reference sequence). The length of the CDR3 is 16 residues. The CDR3 protein is CASNPARTSGKDEQYF. In nucleotides, the CDR3 is TGTGCCAGCAACCCCGCCCGGACTAGCGGGAAGGACGAGCAGTACTTC.

This clone showed up just once. V and J are TRBV19 and TRBJ2-3; TRBD2 is a possible D gene (6 bases). Germline-derived CDR1 and CDR2 are LNHDA and SQIVND (reference sequence). CDR3 length equals 16 residues. The germline V and J ends were trimmed by 0 bases and 2 bases, with 12 bases remaining between them. The CDR3 sequence is CASSIEGSGYTDTQYF. CDR3 DNA sequence: TGTGCCAGTAGTATAGAGGGTAGCGGCTACACAGATACGCAGTATTTT.

V and J are TRBV11-3 and TRBJ1-1, with D uncertain. The germline V gene encodes CDR1 SGHNT and CDR2 YENEEA. The CDR3 has 14 residues. The germline V and J ends were trimmed by 1 base and 1 base, with 7 bases remaining between them. The CDR3 loop reads CASSLGQKNTEAFF. CDR3 coding DNA: TGTGCCAGCAGCTTAGGGCAGAAGAACACTGAAGCTTTCTTT.

The chain employs TRBV6-5 and TRBJ2-2; D unresolved. V lost 8 bases and J 1 base, leaving 11 bases between the germline ends. This CDR3 contains 14 residues. CDR1 is MNHEY and CDR2 is SVGAGI in the germline V gene. Written as DNA, the CDR3 is TGTGCCAGCCGGCGGTGGGGGAACACCGGGGAGCTGTTTTTT. Amino acid sequence: CASRRWGNTGELFF.

V and J are TRBV7-6 and TRBJ2-2, with D unclear. This CDR3 has 15 amino acids. V was cut by 1 base and J by 2 bases, with 8 bases left in between. Germline V CDR1 and CDR2: SGHVS, FNYEAQ. The CDR3 DNA reads as TGTGCCAGCAGCTTAGGTCGGCCTAACACCGGGGAGCTGTTTTTT. Translating gives CASSLGRPNTGELFF. Looking up the rest from reference TRBV7-6 and TRBJ2-2 gives the full variable domain: GAGVSQSPRYKVTKRGQDVALRCDPISGHVSLYWYRQALGQGPEFLTYFNYEAQQDKSGLPNDRFSAERPEGSISTLTIQRTEQRDSAMYRCASSLGRPNTGELFFGEGSRLTVL.

The sample holds one count of this clone. The chain couples TRBV5-1 to TRBJ1-4, with 7 bases that match TRBD1. In germline, CDR1 is SGHRS, CDR2 YFSETQ. Trimming at V came to 3 bases and at J to 7 bases, leaving 6 bases not matched to a gene. The CDR3 has 14 residues. The CDR3 is CASSSRTGGEKLFF. DNA of the CDR3: TGCGCCAGCAGCTCACGGACAGGCGGTGAAAAACTGTTTTTT. The full variable domain, rest sourced from reference TRBV5-1 and TRBJ1-4, is KAGVTQTPRYLIKTRGQQVTLSCSPISGHRSVSWYQQTPGQGLQFLFEYFSETQRNKGNFPGRFSGRQFSNSRSEMNVSTLELGDSALYLCASSSRTGGEKLFFGSGTQLSVL.

The V and J genes are TRBV6-5 and TRBJ2-3, with 7 bases fitting TRBD2. J lost 4 bases, V lost 0 bases, and 7 bases had no gene match. The CDR3 sequence is 16 residues long. Germline V gene lookup returns CDR1 MNHEY and CDR2 SVGAGI. The CDR3 is CASSYSWTGGPDTQYF. The DNA of the CDR3 is TGTGCCAGCAGTTACTCTTGGACGGGAGGCCCAGATACGCAGTATTTT.